The 5 T cell receptor beta chains below were found in one sample sequenced in a study of post-analysis software for immune sequencing data. Study results and caveats: Among 5 or 6 TRBV segments more frequent in patients than controls were TRBV5-6, TRBV5-1 and TRBV20-1.

Their target antigens are unknown. Libraries were made from TCR beta cDNA, and they carried unique molecular identifiers. TCRdb processed the PCR reads anew with MiXCR; each CDR3 protein has one entry. Here the sample spans 350,000 to 500,000 distinct CDR3 sequences, approximately 38% being singletons. The sequenced sample was blood. The origin of the receptors is a girl aged 2-10 years with multiple sclerosis.

This chain connects TRBV28 to TRBJ1-2, with unresolved D. The V end lost 5 bases, the J end lost 6 bases, and 13 bases lay between the germline ends. Germline V gene lookup returns CDR1 MDHEN and CDR2 SYDVKM. CDR3 length equals 13 residues. The CDR3 protein is CASSPAIPDGYTF. The CDR3 DNA reads TGTGCCAGCAGTCCTGCTATACCGGATGGCTACACCTTC.

This clonotype showed up just a few times. The chain joins TRBV7-2 to TRBJ1-4; TRBD1 aligns across 8 bases. Germline V gene sequence: CDR1 SGHTA, CDR2 FQGNSA. CDR3 length: 15 residues. The junction had 3 bases not matched to a gene; V was cut back by 2 bases and J by 4 bases. In nucleotides, the CDR3 is TGTGCCAGCAGCTTAAGGGGACAGGTTAATGAAAAACTGTTTTTT. Residues: CASSLRGQVNEKLFF.

This clonotype was picked up one time. The rearrangement uses TRBV7-2 and TRBJ2-3; 7 bases are a match to TRBD1. J gave up 6 bases and V 4 bases, and 10 bases lay outside the gene matches. Germline V gene lookup returns CDR1 SGHTA and CDR2 FQGNSA. This CDR3 has 15 residues. CDR3 loop: CASSSGQPLGDTQYF. The CDR3 DNA reads as TGTGCCAGCAGCTCGGGACAGCCCCTCGGGGATACGCAGTATTTT.

This clonotype was observed a handful of times. This chain uses TRBV12-3 or TRBV12-4 with TRBJ1-2; D not certain. V was shortened by 2 bases and J by 8 bases, with 9 bases between the two germline ends. The CDR3 loop spans 12 amino acids. CDR3 protein: CASSLSGRGYTF. CDR3 nucleotides: TGTGCCAGCAGTTTATCGGGTCGGGGCTACACCTTC.

The sample holds a few counts of this clonotype. The rearrangement links TRBV27 to TRBJ2-3, with D hard to call. V gave up 2 bases and J gave up 1 base, with 10 bases separating them. CDR1 is MNHEY and CDR2 is SMNVEV in the germline V gene (reference sequence). This CDR3 comprises 15 residues. CDR3 DNA sequence: TGTGCCAGCAGTTTAGATCTTTCGGGCACAGATACGCAGTATTTT. Translated: CASSLDLSGTDTQYF.